The sequence of this TCR beta chain was determined in a study of OX40 agonist ivuxolimab in advanced cancers. Study summary: Age averaged around 60 years (range roughly 23 to 90), and 82.7% were male. Eligibility rules accepted prior anti-PD-1, anti-PD-L1 or anti-CTLA-4 therapy, and over 30% had some. General study results and limits: Determination of antigen specificity was not performed for the expanded peripheral T cells.

The method was immunoSEQ multiplex PCR; TCRdb's version includes in-frame clones alone and lacks a portion of them. The data contain some 58,000 clones, about 86% of them singletons. Germline CDR1 reads MNHEY; CDR2 reads SVGAGI. The CDR3 contains 14 residues. J was trimmed by 3 bases and V by 5 bases; bases with no gene match: 4. Exclusion of a patient followed from autoimmune disease history or systemic immunosuppression. A word on this clone: The antigen is unknown.

The gene calls are TRBV6-5 and TRBJ1-1, with 9 bases matching TRBD1. Sequencing was performed on CD4+ or CD8+ T cells sorted from blood, taken in a trial of the OX40 agonist ivuxolimab. This clonotype was sampled from an adult with an advanced solid tumor such as melanoma, head and neck, liver or kidney cancer. The CDR3 loop is CASSTWTGDTEAFF. In DNA, the CDR3 is TGTGCCAGCAGTACCTGGACAGGGGACACTGAAGCTTTCTTT.